This is a list of T cell receptor beta chains from one sample in a study of regulatory T cells in long-lasting Graves disease. TCRdb recomputed calls from the multiplex PCR reads with MiXCR, one row per CDR3 protein. The data contain about 620,000 distinct CDR3 sequences, roughly 15% of them singletons. In addition, the sample was reused for a study of T cells in Graves' hyperthyroidism and ophthalmopathy.

The sample here was peripheral blood mononuclear cells (PBMCs), taken at new diagnosis, from a patient treated with antithyroid drugs. Source of these receptors: a woman aged 30 to 39 with Graves disease. The conserved cysteine and the conserved F or W are not part of the CDR3 here. The D gene is left open where the match is weak.

d_call	v_call	j_call	cdr3_aa
NA	TRBV7-8	TRBJ2-5	ASSRDTYETQY
NA	TRBV14	TRBJ2-7	ASSHRAREY
NA	TRBV3-1	TRBJ1-5	ASSQRGSPAQH
TRBD1	TRBV20-1	TRBJ1-1	SVTGGPTEAF
NA	TRBV28	TRBJ1-3	ASRLGASGNTIY
NA	TRBV7-8	TRBJ1-2	ASSLVPGMNYGYT
NA	TRBV7-2	TRBJ1-1	ASSTGPNTEAF
NA	TRBV7-2	TRBJ1-1	ASSLTQDRTEAF
TRBD1	TRBV5-5	TRBJ2-5	ASSLLTGDGETQY
NA	TRBV19	TRBJ1-5	ASSQTAASGQPQH
NA	TRBV5-4	TRBJ1-2	ASSPGGTLYGYT
TRBD2	TRBV14	TRBJ2-1	ASSPYKTAGIAYNEQF
TRBD1	TRBV28	TRBJ1-2	ASRSFHGTGLYGYT
NA	TRBV20-1	TRBJ1-2	SASESAENYGYT
NA	TRBV20-1	TRBJ2-1	SARSGQSSYNEQF
NA	TRBV12-3/TRBV12-4	TRBJ2-7	ASSRTFPSYEQY
TRBD1	TRBV2	TRBJ2-7	ASWQGAYEQY
NA	TRBV28	TRBJ1-6	ASSLPILILSSYNSPLH
NA	TRBV10-3	TRBJ1-5	AIRIQENQPQH
NA	TRBV18	TRBJ1-5	ASSPDPGGNQPQH
NA	TRBV27	TRBJ2-6	ASKYQGAGADVLT
NA	TRBV15	TRBJ1-5	ATSRDQGAQPQH
NA	TRBV19	TRBJ1-1	ASSIAGGRAF
TRBD1	TRBV12-3/TRBV12-4	TRBJ2-5	ASSRGQKETQY
NA	TRBV20-1	TRBJ2-5	SAHQGLGETQY
NA	TRBV6-2/TRBV6-3	TRBJ2-3	ASSYSIWQSTDTQY
NA	TRBV9	TRBJ2-5	ASSVGVAQETQY
NA	TRBV11-2	TRBJ2-7	ASSLKGQIAHEQY
TRBD1	TRBV12-3/TRBV12-4	TRBJ1-5	ASRSRTGTRQPQH
NA	TRBV28	TRBJ1-4	ASSPQGGTGNEKLF
TRBD2	TRBV7-9	TRBJ2-1	ASSLRRLADNEQF
NA	TRBV7-2	TRBJ2-1	ASSLRGYDNEQF
NA	TRBV19	TRBJ2-7	ASRKFSSSYEQY
NA	TRBV27	TRBJ1-5	ASGRGGQPQH
NA	TRBV19	TRBJ1-1	ASSIVRRGQRNMNTEAF
NA	TRBV6-1	TRBJ2-7	ASTASGFSYEQY
NA	TRBV28	TRBJ1-5	ASSQGAGSQPQH
TRBD1	TRBV27	TRBJ2-1	ASRRTGTYNEQF
NA	TRBV5-1	TRBJ2-5	ASSLPGTKETQY
NA	TRBV6-2/TRBV6-3	TRBJ2-1	ASSLGTGTRSYNEQF
TRBD2	TRBV24-1	TRBJ2-1	ATSDFGLAANNEQF
TRBD1	TRBV4-1	TRBJ1-5	ASSQGQSSYSNQPQH
NA	TRBV18	TRBJ2-1	ASSQYDNYNEQF
NA	TRBV12-3/TRBV12-4	TRBJ2-7	ASTPLRGGEQY
NA	TRBV5-1	TRBJ1-5	ASSLEANQPQH
NA	TRBV20-1	TRBJ1-3	SASEGVGGNTIY
NA	TRBV27	TRBJ2-2	ASSSRQSGELF
TRBD2	TRBV7-9	TRBJ2-3	ASSHTSVYTQY
NA	TRBV19	TRBJ1-1	ASRPLVPGPRRPEAF
NA	TRBV11-2	TRBJ1-2	ASSLSAGPYGYT
TRBD1	TRBV12-3/TRBV12-4	TRBJ2-7	ASSRRATGYEQY
NA	TRBV29-1	TRBJ1-1	SVGDLKAF
TRBD2	TRBV18	TRBJ2-1	ASSPGLALYNEQF
TRBD2	TRBV5-6	TRBJ2-1	ASSRGLAGKGEQF
TRBD1	TRBV30	TRBJ2-2	AWSWTGSTGELF
TRBD1	TRBV7-6	TRBJ2-2	ASSFASTGTGELF
NA	TRBV7-3	TRBJ2-3	ASSQRGSDTDTQY
NA	TRBV5-1	TRBJ2-7	ASSLVAGAYEQY
TRBD2	TRBV30	TRBJ2-5	AWSLADQETQY